This note documents a single T cell receptor (beta chain) sequence. Its antigen is still unknown. These data belong to a study of blood T cells in healthy people across ages. A second about 7 to 11 cycle PCR used barcoded and J-beta primers. MiXCR, run by TCRdb on the 5' RACE reads, gives a single entry per CDR3 protein. The sample includes about 1.4 million distinct CDR3 sequences, approximately 63% seen only once; the top ten take more than 6%. V dropped 7 bases and J dropped 1; count of bases not matched to a gene: 9. The CDR3 runs 19 residues. General study results and limits: Diversity of TCR beta per million T cells declined in a roughly linear way with age. In the absence of known donor CMV status, changes in expanded clonotypes were possibly confounded.

Input material: blood. The V gene is TRBV12-3 or TRBV12-4, the J gene TRBJ2-6, with 14 bases identical to TRBD2. The TCR comes from a man younger than 35 in good health. In nucleotides, the CDR3 is TGTGCCAGCACCGGGACTAGCGGGAGAAGTAGTTCTGGGGCCAACGTCCTGACTTTC. It translates to CASTGTSGRSSSGANVLTF.